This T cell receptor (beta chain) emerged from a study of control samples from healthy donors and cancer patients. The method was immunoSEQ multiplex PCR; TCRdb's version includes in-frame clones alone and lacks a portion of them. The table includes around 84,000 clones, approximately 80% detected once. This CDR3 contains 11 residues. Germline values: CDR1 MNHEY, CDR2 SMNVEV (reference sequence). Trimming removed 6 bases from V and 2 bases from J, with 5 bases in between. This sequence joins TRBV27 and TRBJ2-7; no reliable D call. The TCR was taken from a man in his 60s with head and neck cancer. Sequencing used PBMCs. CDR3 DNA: TGTGCCAGCAGCCTGACCTACGAGCAGTACTTC. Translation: CASSLTYEQYF.